The present T cell receptor (beta chain) was sequenced within a study of blood T cell repertoires in COVID-19 (dated by TCRdb to 2018 to 2020). Turning to the overall study: Collaborator samples came from the United States, Italy and Spain and covered acute and convalescent phases of COVID-19. The repertoires were released in a freely available public database meant as a resource for research on the immune response to SARS-CoV-2. Sample metadata almost always included a de-identified subject ID, COVID-19 status, age in years and sex. Subjects who had been exposed to COVID-19, were actively infected with it, or had recovered from it provided the deeply sampled blood TCRbeta repertoires that made up the dataset. The prospective study material was composed of cDNA or gDNA derived from T cells, B-cell-depleted T cells, or PBMCs. HLA class I and class II types, where available, came from metadata supplied by the sample provider rather than from assay-based typing. The samples were drawn from the first 160 participants of the ongoing ImmuneRACE study and from 950 to 1,500 subjects provided by 6 global collaborators. What the research found in general, with its limitations: Clinical and demographic metadata were provided uncurated, with the amount varying by source and participant.

Collaborating institutions collected whole blood in K2EDTA tubes following their own protocols. Collaborator samples were shipped for TCRbeta analysis as frozen whole blood, isolated PBMCs, or DNA extracted from either sample type. TCRbeta CDR3 regions were amplified from genomic DNA by means of the immunoSEQ Assay, a bias-controlled multiplex PCR. The paper's processing steps were these. Within the assay, amplification of reference gene primers was used to estimate how many nucleated cells each sample contained. To quantify the absolute abundance of each unique TCRbeta CDR3 rearrangement, sequence reads were collapsed and filtered. For each sample, productive Simpson clonality was calculated as the square root of Simpson's diversity index over productive rearrangements. TCRdb provides this immuneACCESS table in a form limited to in-frame rearrangements. Some clones are lacking; in checked studies, under half of them reflect an unresolved V gene, and why the rest are absent is not known. V, J and clone size are those of that table, while D and trimming were read from the DNA. The sample table contains over 150,000 clones; only one count was recorded for approximately 87% of them. The ten largest clones take up 20% to 25% of the sample.

A word on this clone: It lacks a known antigen. No clone much larger than this one lies a single base away; base qualities are absent.

V is cut back by 4 bases and J by 0 bases, with 4 bases in the junction unmatched. The germline V gene (reference sequence) sets CDR1 to SGHNT and CDR2 to YYREEE. From its cysteine to its phenylalanine, the CDR3 spans 15 amino acids. Only the CDR3 part of the read is kept: 45 bases, read in frame from the first base. The sequence links TRBV5-4 to TRBJ2-3; 8 bases in the junction line up with TRBD2. The source of this sequence is a man between 65 and 79 years old with active or convalescent COVID-19. Sequenced input: peripheral blood. The DNA sequence is as follows: TGTGCCAGCAGCCTTAGCGGGACTAGCACAGATACGCAGTATTTT. This codes for CASSLSGTSTDTQYF. With the rest looked up from the reference TRBV5-4 and TRBJ2-3 genes rather than sequenced, the full variable domain is ETGVTQSPTHLIKTRGQQVTLRCSSQSGHNTVSWYQQALGQGPQFIFQYYREEENGRGNFPPRFSGLQFPNYSSELNVNALELDDSALYLCASSLSGTSTDTQYFGPGTRLTVL.